This TCR beta chain was profiled in a study of cytomegalovirus exposure and HLA in healthy donors. The CDR3 consists of 14 residues. Germline V CDR1 and CDR2: SGHDN, FVKESK. V dropped 4 bases and J dropped 5 bases, with 14 bases sitting between them. Study results and caveats: As a later analysis showed, a missense DCLRE1C variant was linked to trimming of TCR beta V- and J-genes.

A word on this clone: Its antigen is as yet unknown.

The PCR was carried out with 60 Vbeta primers and 13 Jbeta primers. Profiled with immunoSEQ multiplex PCR; TCRdb holds only in-frame clones, not every one. The sample contains around 120,000 clones, around 80% of which appear only once. This sequence joins TRBV14 and TRBJ1-1; possibly TRBD1 for D (5 bases). This clonotype was obtained from a woman in her 40s in good health and CMV-seropositive. Material for sequencing was PBMCs. The CDR3 nucleotides are TGTGCCAGCAGCCTCCCCCTCGCAGGGACTGAAGCTTTCTTT. It is translated as CASSLPLAGTEAFF.